The 26 T cell receptor beta chains listed next were all sequenced from one sample in a study of beta chain features in type 1 diabetes. The whole isolated RNA underwent reverse transcription, so sequencing captured expressed TCRB transcripts. Assay used: immunoSEQ multiplex PCR; TCRdb lists only in-frame clones, some missing. Here the sample spans under 95,000 clones, around a third being singletons. Sequencing was performed on stem cell memory CD4+ T cells from blood. The receptor source for this set is a woman aged 18 to 35 in good health.

The chain links TRBV5-8 to TRBJ2-3; D is uncertain. The CDR3 sequence is 13 residues long. Germline loops: CDR1 SGHTS, CDR2 YDEGEE. Trimming removed 1 base from V and 0 bases from J, with 3 bases in between. The DNA for the CDR3 is TGTGCCAGCAGCTTGCGGAGCACAGATACGCAGTATTTT. It encodes CASSLRSTDTQYF. The full variable domain, completed using reference TRBV5-8 and TRBJ2-3, is EAGVTQSPTHLIKTRGQQATLRCSPISGHTSVYWYQQALGLGLQFLLWYDEGEERNRGNFPPRFSGRQFPNYSSELNVNALELEDSALYLCASSLRSTDTQYFGPGTRLTVL.

DNA of the CDR3: TGTGCCAGCAGTTTTACAGGGTCTGGCACTGAAGCTTTCTTT. This gives the protein CASSFTGSGTEAFF. The gene calls are TRBV6-6 and TRBJ1-1; a weak D match, TRBD1 (6 bases). The CDR3 contains 14 residues. CDR1 is MNHNY, CDR2 SVGAGI, per germline (reference sequence). The V end was cut by 4 bases, the J end by 4 bases, with 13 bases between.

In its sample, this clone was seen a few times. The chain employs TRBV7-2 and TRBJ2-3, with D possibly being TRBD1 (7 bases). In germline, CDR1 is SGHTA, CDR2 FQGNSA. V gave up 0 bases and J gave up 3 bases, with 10 bases separating them. The CDR3 length is 15 residues. The CDR3 DNA is TGTGCCAGCAGCTTAGCATCAGGGGGGACAGATACGCAGTATTTT. Translating gives CASSLASGGTDTQYF.

The chain joins TRBV19 to TRBJ2-5; tentatively, D is TRBD1 (6 bases). This CDR3 has 13 amino acids. The germline V gene encodes CDR1 LNHDA and CDR2 SQIVND (reference sequence). Trimming shortened V by 5 bases and J by 5 bases, and 12 bases separated the two germline ends. The CDR3 sequence is CASSPGQRETQYF. The DNA for the CDR3 is TGTGCCAGTAGTCCTGGACAGCGGGAGACCCAGTACTTC. The full variable domain, rest sourced from reference TRBV19 and TRBJ2-5, is DGGITQSPKYLFRKEGQNVTLSCEQNLNHDAMYWYRQDPGQGLRLIYYSQIVNDFQKGDIAEGYSVSREKKESFPLTVTSAQKNPTAFYLCASSPGQRETQYFGPGTRLLVL.

This chain uses TRBV30 with TRBJ2-3; TRBD1 agrees at 8 bases. The germline V gene has CDR1 GTSNPN and CDR2 SVGIG (reference sequence). J lost 4 bases, V lost 3 bases, and 12 bases had no gene match. The CDR3 sequence is 16 residues long. CDR3 in amino acids: CAWSMITGGPPDTQYF. The CDR3, as DNA: TGTGCCTGGAGCATGATTACAGGGGGACCACCAGATACGCAGTATTTT.

V and J are TRBV7-2 and TRBJ2-5; 10 bases fit TRBD2. The CDR3 spans 14 residues. Unmatched junction bases numbered 7, after V lost 10 bases and J lost 2 bases. CDR1 is SGHTA and CDR2 is FQGNSA in the germline V gene. Written as DNA, the CDR3 is TGTGCCACCCAAAGCGGGGGGGGGCAAGAGACCCAGTACTTC. Amino acid sequence: CATQSGGGQETQYF. Full variable domain (outside the CDR3, taken from reference TRBV7-2 and TRBJ2-5): GAGVSQSPSNKVTEKGKDVELRCDPISGHTALYWYRQSLGQGLEFLIYFQGNSAPDKSGLPSDRFSAERTGGSVSTLTIQRTQQEDSAVYLCATQSGGGQETQYFGPGTRLLVL.

This rearrangement joins TRBV5-4 to TRBJ1-1; maybe TRBD1 (5 bases). From germline, CDR1 is SGHNT and CDR2 YYREEE (reference sequence). This CDR3 region has 13 residues. Trimming took off 1 base at V and 7 bases at J, with 11 bases between the two ends. The CDR3 nucleotides are TGTGCCAGCAGCTTGTGGACAACTAATGAAGCTTTCTTT. This sequence encodes CASSLWTTNEAFF.

This clone came up a few times. The CDR3 coding sequence is TGTGCCAGCAGTGATAATCCGGTTTCAGCTTTCTTT. Its translation is CASSDNPVSAFF. V gene TRBV2 combines with J gene TRBJ1-1; no definite D call. The germline gives CDR1 SNHLY, CDR2 FYNNEI. V dropped 3 bases and J dropped 10 bases, with 12 bases sitting between them. The CDR3 runs 12 residues.

The rearrangement joins TRBV4-1 to TRBJ1-4; D may be TRBD1 (6 bases). The CDR3 consists of 17 residues. V gave up 0 bases and J gave up 0 bases, with 11 bases separating them. The germline V gene has CDR1 MGHRA and CDR2 YSYEKL. The CDR3 DNA reads TGCGCCAGCAGCCAAGATTGGAGGACAGCAACTAATGAAAAACTGTTTTTT. Residues: CASSQDWRTATNEKLFF.

This clone occurred many times. This chain uses TRBV2 with TRBJ2-4; 9 nucleotides line up with TRBD2. Unmatched junction bases numbered 2, after V lost 3 bases and J lost 8 bases. Germline V lookup: CDR1 SNHLY, CDR2 FYNNEI. The CDR3 totals 13 residues. CDR3 nucleotides: TGTGCCAGCAGTGAGGGACTAGCTTACATTCAGTACTTC. This gives the protein CASSEGLAYIQYF.

This clone has at least ten counts. The genes are TRBV28 and TRBJ1-6, with a tentative D call TRBD1 (5 bases). Germline loops: CDR1 MDHEN, CDR2 SYDVKM. This CDR3 has 13 residues. Trimming stripped 11 bases from V and 6 bases from J, with 14 bases between. The CDR3: CASEAGRNSPLHF. The CDR3 DNA sequence: TGTGCCTCCGAAGCAGGGCGTAATTCACCCCTCCACTTT.

This clone was recorded a few times. The chain carries TRBV7-8 and TRBJ2-5, with D unclear. The V and J ends lost 3 bases and 4 bases respectively, with 3 bases between them. Germline CDR1 SGHVS, CDR2 FQNEAQ. The CDR3 totals 11 residues. CDR3 sequence: CASSFLETQYF. As DNA, the CDR3 is TGTGCCAGCAGCTTCCTAGAGACCCAGTACTTC. Based on the CDR3 plus reference TRBV7-8 and TRBJ2-5, the full variable domain is GAGVSQSPRYKVAKRGQDVALRCDPISGHVSLFWYQQALGQGPEFLTYFQNEAQLDKSGLPSDRFFAERPEGSVSTLKIQRTQQEDSAVYLCASSFLETQYFGPGTRLLVL.

This chain joins TRBV5-1 and TRBJ2-1; TRBD2 aligns across 15 bases. CDR1 is SGHRS, CDR2 YFSETQ, per germline. The CDR3 is made up of 15 amino acids. V shed 4 bases and J 7 bases; nucleotides not matched to a gene: 3. CDR3 DNA sequence: TGCGCCAGCAGCCCAGGACTAGCGGGAGGGAATGAGCAGTTCTTC. Its protein is CASSPGLAGGNEQFF.

The J gene is TRBJ1-3, the V gene TRBV2, with 9 bases matching TRBD1. CDR3 size: 14 residues. The ends lost 10 bases at V and 1 base at J; junction bases unmatched: 5. CDR1 and CDR2 from the germline V gene are SNHLY and FYNNEI. CDR3 residues: CATGQGRSGNTIYF. The CDR3 region has the DNA TGTGCCACGGGACAGGGAAGGTCTGGAAACACCATATATTTT.

This clone was seen once. This chain links TRBV7-3 with TRBJ2-6; TRBD1 matches at 8 bases. Looked up from germline, CDR1 is SGHTA and CDR2 is FQGTGA. The J segment lost 0 bases and the V segment lost 5 bases, leaving 12 bases of the junction unmatched. There are 19 residues in the CDR3. CDR3: CASSLPGTGKSSGANVLTF. The DNA of the CDR3 is TGTGCCAGCAGCCTACCGGGGACAGGAAAGAGCTCTGGGGCCAACGTCCTGACTTTC. The full variable domain, completed using reference TRBV7-3 and TRBJ2-6, is GAGVSQTPSNKVTEKGKYVELRCDPISGHTALYWYRQSLGQGPEFLIYFQGTGAADDSGLPNDRFFAVRPEGSVSTLKIQRTERGDSAVYLCASSLPGTGKSSGANVLTFGAGSRLTVL.

A few counts support this clone. The chain links TRBV6-5 to TRBJ2-1; D possibly corresponds to TRBD1 (6 bases). The V gene lost 5 bases and the J gene lost 4 bases, with 15 bases spanning the gap. The germline CDR1 and CDR2 sequences are MNHEY and SVGAGI. There are 15 residues in the CDR3. The CDR3 region is CASSITYGQYNEQFF. The CDR3 DNA reads TGTGCCAGCAGTATCACCTACGGACAGTACAATGAGCAGTTCTTC.

The chain joins TRBV7-6 to TRBJ2-1; perhaps TRBD2 as D (6 bases). The CDR3 runs 13 residues. Trimming removed 5 bases from V and 4 bases from J, with 9 bases in between. Germline-derived CDR1 and CDR2 are SGHVS and FNYEAQ. CDR3 sequence: CASSPGEYNEQFF. CDR3 bases: TGTGCCAGCAGCCCGGGGGAATACAATGAGCAGTTCTTC. The full variable domain, its missing parts supplied by reference TRBV7-6 and TRBJ2-1, is GAGVSQSPRYKVTKRGQDVALRCDPISGHVSLYWYRQALGQGPEFLTYFNYEAQQDKSGLPNDRFSAERPEGSISTLTIQRTEQRDSAMYRCASSPGEYNEQFFGPGTRLTVL.

In this sample, this clone turned up a few times. The chain has TRBV5-1 and TRBJ1-1, with a tentative D call TRBD1 (5 bases). CDR1 and CDR2 from the germline V gene are SGHRS and YFSETQ. V was cut by 1 base and J by 5 bases, with 15 bases left in between. CDR3 length: 15 amino acids. The CDR3 here is CASSLIVGGDTEAFF. The CDR3 nucleotides are TGCGCCAGCAGCTTGATAGTCGGGGGAGATACTGAAGCTTTCTTT. The entire variable domain, with the rest obtained from reference TRBV5-1 and TRBJ1-1, is as follows: KAGVTQTPRYLIKTRGQQVTLSCSPISGHRSVSWYQQTPGQGLQFLFEYFSETQRNKGNFPGRFSGRQFSNSRSEMNVSTLELGDSALYLCASSLIVGGDTEAFFGQGTRLTVV.

This clone was detected only a few times. The CDR3 spells CASSLRVFEAYEQYF. Here the CDR3 DNA reads TGTGCCAGCAGCTTACGGGTTTTCGAGGCCTACGAGCAGTACTTC. This chain uses TRBV7-9 with TRBJ2-7; D remains unclear. Between the trimmed V and J ends, which lost 2 bases and 2 bases, there was a span of 13 bases. CDR1 is SEHNR, CDR2 FQNEAQ, per germline (reference sequence). The CDR3 runs 15 residues.

The J gene is TRBJ2-1, the V gene TRBV27, with 7 bases matching TRBD2. CDR3 length: 14 amino acids. Trimming cost V 5 bases and J 6 bases; bases outside gene matches: 7. Per germline, CDR1 MNHEY and CDR2 SMNVEV (reference sequence). The CDR3 DNA sequence: TGTGCCAGCAGTCCGTTGCGGACTAGCAATGAGCAGTTCTTC. It specifies CASSPLRTSNEQFF.

The DNA of the CDR3 is TGTGCCAGCAGCTTAGGGGGCAATGCTAGGACTGAGCAGTTCTTC. As protein: CASSLGGNARTEQFF. V and J are TRBV7-2 and TRBJ2-1; tentative D call: TRBD1 (5 bases). The V and J ends lost 1 base and 9 bases respectively, with 16 bases between them. Germline CDR1 is SGHTA and CDR2 is FQGNSA. This CDR3 has 15 amino acids.

This clone was found a few times. The genes are TRBV19 and TRBJ2-3; 9 bases are a match to TRBD1. The CDR3 contains 15 residues. Germline CDR1 and CDR2: LNHDA and SQIVND (reference sequence). The J segment lost 2 bases and the V segment lost 7 bases, leaving 7 bases of the junction unmatched. Here the CDR3 reads CASTPRDRDTDTQYF. The CDR3 DNA reads TGTGCCAGTACTCCCAGGGACAGGGACACAGATACGCAGTATTTT.

The V call is TRBV5-1, the J call TRBJ2-2; D remains ambiguous. Trimming removed 4 bases from V and 4 bases from J, with 14 bases in between. The CDR3 has 15 amino acids. Germline values: CDR1 SGHRS, CDR2 YFSETQ. The CDR3 loop is CASSPTLSGTGELFF. The DNA for the CDR3 is TGCGCCAGCAGCCCCACCCTTAGTGGCACCGGGGAGCTGTTTTTT.

The V gene is TRBV5-1, the J gene TRBJ1-4; 7 nucleotides agree with TRBD1. V gave up 5 bases and J gave up 3 bases; unmatched junction bases: 1. The CDR3 is 13 residues long. Germline CDR1 reads SGHRS; CDR2 reads YFSETQ. CDR3 nucleotide sequence: TGCGCCAGCAGGGGACAGCCTAATGAAAAACTGTTTTTT. This codes for CASRGQPNEKLFF.

This clone appeared a few times. V and J are TRBV30 and TRBJ1-1; 10 bases are a match to TRBD1. V shed 3 bases, J shed 3 bases, and the junction held 1 base outside the gene matches. The CDR3 is 13 amino acids. Germline CDR1 is GTSNPN and CDR2 is SVGIG (reference sequence). CDR3 sequence: CAWSGQGDTEAFF. The CDR3 nucleotides are TGTGCCTGGAGCGGACAGGGGGACACTGAAGCTTTCTTT.

In its sample, this clone was seen a few times. The gene calls are TRBV27 and TRBJ2-5; 7 bases align to TRBD2. The CDR3 is 13 amino acids. Unmatched junction bases numbered 5, after V lost 5 bases and J lost 5 bases. The germline gives CDR1 MNHEY, CDR2 SMNVEV (reference sequence). The CDR3 DNA reads as TGTGCCAGCAGTCGGGAGGTAGGGGAGACCCAGTACTTC. Encoded protein: CASSREVGETQYF.